Below, one TCR beta chain is given with its context. The data derive from a study of blood T cell repertoires in COVID-19. Study-wide context: COVID-19 samples from acute and convalescent phases originated in the United States, Italy and Spain. PBMCs, B-cell-depleted T cells, or T cells provided the cDNA or gDNA that made up the material.

Original processing notes: Nucleated cell number was recorded as an estimate derived from reference gene primer amplification. The repertoire was sequenced with immunoSEQ multiplex PCR; TCRdb's copy has only in-frame clones and lacks some. Clonal size and the V and J genes are those of that table, whereas D and trimming came from the DNA. The table includes about 29,000 clones, over 75% detected once. V lost 4 bases and J 7 bases, leaving 8 bases between the germline ends. CDR1 is MNHEY and CDR2 is SMNVEV in the germline V gene (reference sequence). The CDR3 contains 13 residues. The sequence came from a man older than 75 with acute or convalescent COVID-19. The chain joins TRBV27 to TRBJ1-6, with a possible D match to TRBD1 (5 bases). Sequences were obtained from peripheral blood. This CDR3 is CASSSRQNSPLHF. In DNA form, the CDR3 reads TGTGCCAGCAGTTCCAGACAGAATTCACCCCTCCACTTT.